These 20 T cell receptor beta chains were all obtained from the same sample, sequenced in a study of blood T cell repertoires in COVID-19. Some clones are missing from TCRdb's copy, which holds only in-frame ones; the method was immunoSEQ multiplex PCR. In the table there are 150,000 to 200,000 clones, roughly 77% of which are singletons. Sequenced: peripheral blood. These TCRs come from a woman between 40 and 55 years old with COVID-19, enrolled during active disease.

J is TRBJ2-1 and V is TRBV7-2; 13 bases map to TRBD2. J gave up 16 bases and V 5 bases, and 11 bases lay outside the gene matches. Germline CDR1 SGHTA, CDR2 FQGNSA. The CDR3 totals 14 residues. In nucleotides, the CDR3 is TGTGCCAGCAGCACCGGACTAGCGGGAGCTACGAACTTCTTC. As protein: CASSTGLAGATNFF. Full variable domain (missing parts from reference TRBV7-2 and TRBJ2-1): GAGVSQSPSNKVTEKGKDVELRCDPISGHTALYWYRQSLGQGLEFLIYFQGNSAPDKSGLPSDRFSAERTGGSVSTLTIQRTQQEDSAVYLCASSTGLAGATNFFGPGTRLTVL.

The V and J genes are TRBV30 and TRBJ2-7; 7 nucleotides line up with TRBD2. There are 13 residues in the CDR3. The germline V gene encodes CDR1 GTSNPN and CDR2 SVGIG (reference sequence). V lost 7 bases and J lost 7; bases outside the gene matches: 13. The CDR3 spells CALRRTSAREQYF. The CDR3 DNA is TGTGCCTTGCGCAGGACTAGTGCGCGGGAGCAGTACTTC.

The chain recombines TRBV12-5 with TRBJ2-7; TRBD2 might be the D (5 bases). The CDR3 length is 13 residues. Per the germline V gene, CDR1 is LGHNT and CDR2 is FRNRAP. Trimming left V 2 bases short and J 7 bases short, with 12 bases between. CDR3 sequence (DNA): TGTGCTAGTGGTTTGAAGGGAACGGGGGAGCAGTACTTC. This sequence encodes CASGLKGTGEQYF.

V and J are TRBV12-2 and TRBJ1-4; TRBD1 reflects the table's D call only, with no check against the DNA. TRBV12-2 is a pseudogene. The CDR3 covers 15 residues. The CDR3 DNA reads as TGTGCAAGTCGCCCGCCGGGACAGGGAAACGAAAAACTGTTTTTT. Protein sequence: CASRPPGQGNEKLFF.

The chain is built from TRBV3-1 (or the pseudogene TRBV3-2) and TRBJ1-3; no reliable D call. The V end was cut by 1 base, the J end by 2 bases, with 9 bases between. CDR3 length: 15 residues. Germline V CDR1 and CDR2: LGHDT, YNNKEL (reference sequence). This CDR3 reads CASSQVIVPGNTIYF. As DNA, the CDR3 is TGTGCCAGCAGCCAAGTTATAGTCCCTGGAAACACCATATATTTT.

The chain combines TRBV28 with TRBJ1-2, with a tentative D call TRBD1 (5 bases). Germline lookup yields CDR1 MDHEN and CDR2 SYDVKM. V lost 3 bases and J 8 bases, leaving 10 bases between the germline ends. The CDR3 has 12 residues. CDR3 sequence: CASSFRGLGYTF. CDR3 bases: TGTGCCAGCAGTTTCCGGGGACTCGGCTACACCTTC.

The rearrangement links TRBV6-6 to TRBJ1-1; maybe TRBD1 (6 bases). This CDR3 contains 14 residues. Between the trimmed V and J ends, which lost 7 bases and 11 bases, there was a span of 23 bases. The germline gives CDR1 MNHNY, CDR2 SVGAGI (reference sequence). CDR3 sequence (DNA): TGTGCCAGCATCTACCGCGGGGGGGCGAGTGTGGCTTTCTTT. This encodes CASIYRGGASVAFF.

This clone came up once. V and J are TRBV9 and TRBJ2-3; 7 bases align to TRBD1. V dropped 3 bases and J dropped 4; count of bases not matched to a gene: 8. The length of the CDR3 is 15 residues. The germline gives CDR1 SGDLS, CDR2 YYNGEE. This CDR3 is CASSAAVGGADTQYF. The CDR3 nucleotides read TGTGCCAGCAGCGCTGCCGTAGGGGGCGCAGATACGCAGTATTTT.

The table lists this clone with a few counts. The chain carries TRBV10-2 and TRBJ1-2; unclear D gene. Germline V gene lookup returns CDR1 WSHSY and CDR2 SAAADI. The CDR3 spans 12 residues. Trimming stripped 8 bases from V and 2 bases from J, with 9 bases between. The CDR3: CASYTENYGYTF. CDR3 nucleotides: TGCGCCAGCTATACAGAGAACTATGGCTACACCTTC.

The sample holds one count of this clone. The V and J genes are TRBV4-2 and TRBJ1-2; 9 bases fit TRBD1. CDR1 LGHNA and CDR2 YNFKEQ come from the germline V gene. The V segment lost 4 bases and the J segment 5 bases; nucleotides outside the gene matches: 8. CDR3 size: 15 residues. CDR3 sequence: CASSRGTGQGYGYTF. As DNA, the CDR3 is TGTGCCAGCAGCCGAGGGACAGGGCAGGGGTATGGCTACACCTTC.

The CDR3 is CASSPGQIFNEQFF. Written as DNA, the CDR3 is TGTGCCAGCTCTCCGGGACAGATTTTCAATGAGCAGTTCTTC. The chain couples TRBV18 to TRBJ2-1; 7 bases map to TRBD1. V shed 6 bases, J shed 6 bases, and the junction held 8 bases outside the gene matches. CDR3 length: 14 residues. Germline CDR1 reads KGHSH; CDR2 reads LQKENI.

The V and J genes are TRBV5-6 and TRBJ1-1, with 7 bases fitting TRBD1. CDR3 length: 12 residues. The germline CDR1 and CDR2 sequences are SGHDT and YYEEEE. V lost 4 bases, J lost 10 bases, and 7 bases stayed unmatched. The chain's CDR3 is CASSLGQLGAFF. The CDR3 nucleotides are TGTGCCAGCAGCCTGGGACAGCTCGGAGCTTTCTTT.

V is TRBV7-2 and J is TRBJ1-1, with D uncertain. The V gene's germline CDR1 is SGHTA and CDR2 FQGNSA. The CDR3 consists of 12 residues. The V gene lost 2 bases and the J gene lost 8 bases, with 9 bases spanning the gap. CDR3 coding DNA: TGTGCCAGCAGCTTAATGAAGAGAGAAGCTTTCTTT. Protein: CASSLMKREAFF.

The CDR3 protein is CASSLPRETRTF. For the CDR3, the DNA is TGTGCCAGCAGCCTCCCGAGAGAGACTAGGACCTTC. The chain recombines TRBV3-1 (or the pseudogene TRBV3-2) with TRBJ1-2; D unclear. This CDR3 is built from 12 residues. Germline CDR1 LGHDT, CDR2 YNNKEL (reference sequence). V was shortened by 4 bases and J by 14 bases, with 17 bases between the two germline ends.

The rearrangement links TRBV11-2 to TRBJ2-5; D may be TRBD1 (6 bases). V was cut by 5 bases and J by 11 bases, with 27 bases left in between. CDR3 length equals 16 residues. Germline loops: CDR1 SGHAT, CDR2 FQNNGV. The CDR3 DNA reads TGTGCCAGCAGCCCACCCCTTCCAGGGGCCGCGGGTTCGCAGTACTTC. It yields the protein CASSPPLPGAAGSQYF.

This chain joins TRBV7-9 and TRBJ1-6; D not resolved. CDR3 length: 14 amino acids. Trimming removed 8 bases at V and 8 bases at J, with 16 bases between. Per germline, CDR1 SEHNR and CDR2 FQNEAQ (reference sequence). The CDR3 coding sequence is TGTGCCAGCGACGTGGTGGCCGGAGATTCACCCCTCCACTTT. Translated: CASDVVAGDSPLHF.

Note on this clone: Other DNA sequences in the same sample also yield this CDR3. The chain combines TRBV19 with TRBJ1-5; TRBD1 matches at 10 bases. The junction had 0 bases not matched to a gene; V was cut back by 5 bases and J by 2 bases. The CDR3 is 14 residues long. CDR1 and CDR2 (germline): LNHDA, SQIVND (reference sequence). The CDR3 region has the DNA TGTGCCAGTAGTGGGACAGGGGGCAATCAGCCCCAGCATTTT. This translates into CASSGTGGNQPQHF.

This clone was seen a few times. This chain's CDR3 is CASSRPGGADSPLHF. In DNA, the CDR3 is TGTGCCAGCAGCCGCCCAGGGGGCGCCGATTCACCCCTCCACTTT. The J gene is TRBJ1-6, the V gene TRBV7-6; 8 bases align to TRBD1. The V and J ends lost 5 bases and 8 bases, in that order; junction bases with no gene match: 8. Per germline, CDR1 SGHVS and CDR2 FNYEAQ. This CDR3 contains 15 residues.

The chain uses TRBV9 and TRBJ2-3; 10 bases align to TRBD2. The CDR3 spans 15 residues. Per the germline V gene, CDR1 is SGDLS and CDR2 is YYNGEE. The V gene end was trimmed by 0 bases and the J gene end by 5 bases; junction bases not matched to a gene: 3. The CDR3 protein is CASSVGGLARDTQYF. In DNA, the CDR3 is TGTGCCAGCAGCGTAGGGGGACTAGCGAGAGATACGCAGTATTTT.

This clone was detected once. This CDR3 is CASSQDPSGGADTQYF. The DNA of the CDR3 is TGTGCCAGCAGCCAAGATCCTAGCGGGGGGGCAGATACGCAGTATTTT. V and J are TRBV3-1 (or the pseudogene TRBV3-2) and TRBJ2-3, with 12 bases lining up with TRBD2. Unmatched junction bases numbered 2, after V lost 0 bases and J lost 4 bases. The CDR3 spans 16 residues. CDR1 and CDR2 from the germline V gene are LGHDT and YNNKEL (reference sequence).